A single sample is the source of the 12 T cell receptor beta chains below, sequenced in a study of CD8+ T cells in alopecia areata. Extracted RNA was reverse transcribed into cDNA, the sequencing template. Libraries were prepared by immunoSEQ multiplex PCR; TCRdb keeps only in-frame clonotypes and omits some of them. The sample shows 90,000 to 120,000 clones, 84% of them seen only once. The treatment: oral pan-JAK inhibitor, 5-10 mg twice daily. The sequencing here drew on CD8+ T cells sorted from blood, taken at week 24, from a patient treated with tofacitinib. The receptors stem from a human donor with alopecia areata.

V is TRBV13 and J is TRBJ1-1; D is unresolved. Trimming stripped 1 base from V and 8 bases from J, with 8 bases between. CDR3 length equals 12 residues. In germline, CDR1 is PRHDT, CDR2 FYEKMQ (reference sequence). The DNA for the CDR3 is TGTGCCAGCAGCTTAGCTAAGACAGAAGCTTTCTTT. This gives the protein CASSLAKTEAFF.

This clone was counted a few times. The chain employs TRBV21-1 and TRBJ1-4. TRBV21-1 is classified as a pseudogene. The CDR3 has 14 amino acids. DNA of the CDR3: TGTGCACCACCCCGGCAGGCAGCGGGAGAAAAACTGTTTTTT. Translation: CAPPRQAAGEKLFF.

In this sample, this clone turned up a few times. The DNA of the CDR3 is TGCGCCAGCAGCCAAGTCGGGCAGGCTCTCCGGGAGCAGTACTTC. Its protein product is CASSQVGQALREQYF. The rearrangement joins TRBV4-3 to TRBJ2-7; D gene unclear. The germline gives CDR1 LGHNA, CDR2 YSLEER. The CDR3 is made up of 15 amino acids. V lost 1 base and J 7 bases, leaving 17 bases between the germline ends.

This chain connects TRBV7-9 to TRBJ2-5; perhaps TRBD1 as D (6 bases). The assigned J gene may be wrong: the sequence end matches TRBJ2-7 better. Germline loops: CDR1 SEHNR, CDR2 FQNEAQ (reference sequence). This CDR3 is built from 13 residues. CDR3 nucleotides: TGTGCCAGCAGCTTAGAAGGGGGCTACGAGCAGTACTTC. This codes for CASSLEGGYEQYF.

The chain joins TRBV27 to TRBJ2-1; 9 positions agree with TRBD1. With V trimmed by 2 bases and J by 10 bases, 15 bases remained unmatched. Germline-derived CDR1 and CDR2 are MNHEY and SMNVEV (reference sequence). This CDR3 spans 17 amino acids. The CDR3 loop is CASSLNLVGTGLGEQFF. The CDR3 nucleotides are TGTGCCAGCAGTTTAAATCTTGTGGGGACAGGGTTGGGGGAGCAGTTCTTC.

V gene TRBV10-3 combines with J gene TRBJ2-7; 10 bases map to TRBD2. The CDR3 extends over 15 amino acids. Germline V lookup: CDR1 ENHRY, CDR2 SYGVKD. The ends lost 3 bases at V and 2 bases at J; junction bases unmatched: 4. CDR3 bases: TGTGCCATCAGTGATTCTACTAGCGGGACCTACGAGCAGTACTTC. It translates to CAISDSTSGTYEQYF.

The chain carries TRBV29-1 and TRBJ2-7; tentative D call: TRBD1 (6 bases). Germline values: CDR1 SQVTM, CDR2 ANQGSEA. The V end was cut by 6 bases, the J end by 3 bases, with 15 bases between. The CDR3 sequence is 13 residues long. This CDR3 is CSVSTRGFYEQYF. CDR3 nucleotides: TGCAGCGTCTCGACCAGGGGCTTCTACGAGCAGTACTTC.

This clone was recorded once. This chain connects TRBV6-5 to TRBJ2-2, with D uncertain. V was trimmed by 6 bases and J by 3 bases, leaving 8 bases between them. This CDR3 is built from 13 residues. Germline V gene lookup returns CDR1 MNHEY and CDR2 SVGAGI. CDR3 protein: CASSGLYTGELFF. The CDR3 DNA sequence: TGTGCCAGCAGCGGGCTTTACACCGGGGAGCTGTTTTTT.

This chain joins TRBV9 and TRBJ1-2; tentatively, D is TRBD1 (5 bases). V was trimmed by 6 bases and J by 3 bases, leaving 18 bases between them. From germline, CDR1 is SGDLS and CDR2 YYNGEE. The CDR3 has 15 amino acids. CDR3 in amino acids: CASTPDGGRYYGYTF. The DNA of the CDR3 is TGTGCCAGCACCCCAGACGGGGGAAGGTACTATGGCTACACCTTC.

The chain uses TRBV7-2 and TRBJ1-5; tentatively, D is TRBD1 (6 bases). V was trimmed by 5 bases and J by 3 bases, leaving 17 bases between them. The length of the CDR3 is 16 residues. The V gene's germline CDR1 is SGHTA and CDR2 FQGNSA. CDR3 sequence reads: CASSLGTQEVNQPQHF. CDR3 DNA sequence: TGTGCCAGCAGCCTCGGGACACAGGAGGTCAATCAGCCCCAGCATTTT.

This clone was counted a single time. CDR3 sequence reads: CASSPENMNTEAFF. CDR3 sequence (DNA): TGTGCCAGCAGCCCTGAGAACATGAACACTGAAGCTTTCTTT. The V and J genes are TRBV5-6 and TRBJ1-1; D is uncertain. This CDR3 spans 14 amino acids. The ends were cut back, 4 bases at V and 0 bases at J, with 10 bases in the middle. Germline V gene sequence: CDR1 SGHDT, CDR2 YYEEEE. The full variable domain, in which reference TRBV5-6 and TRBJ1-1 provide the parts outside the CDR3, is DAGVTQSPTHLIKTRGQQVTLRCSPKSGHDTVSWYQQALGQGPQFIFQYYEEEERQRGNFPDRFSGHQFPNYSSELNVNALLLGDSALYLCASSPENMNTEAFFGQGTRLTVV.

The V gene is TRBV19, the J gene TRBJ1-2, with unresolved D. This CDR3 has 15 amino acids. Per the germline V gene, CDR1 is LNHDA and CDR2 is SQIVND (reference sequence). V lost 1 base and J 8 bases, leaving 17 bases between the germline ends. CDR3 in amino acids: CASSIGYGLGGGYTF. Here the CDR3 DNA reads TGTGCCAGTAGTATAGGTTACGGCCTGGGAGGAGGCTACACCTTC.